This TCR beta chain was found in a study of T cell responses to AZD1222 COVID-19 vaccine. V dropped 3 bases and J dropped 5; count of bases not matched to a gene: 0. Germline CDR1 and CDR2: SGDLS and YYNGEE. CDR3 length: 14 residues. Study results and caveats: The repertoires were collected only after the peak T cell response.

The protocol was immunoSEQ multiplex PCR, while the TCRdb copy is restricted to in-frame clones and leaves out a portion. This repertoire shows about 140,000 clones, roughly 90% found once; its top ten account for around 1.5%. For this clone: What it binds is not known.

The sequence was collected from an adult in good health. The source was peripheral blood, collected on day 0 of AZD1222 vaccination. The chain is built from TRBV9 and TRBJ2-2, with TRBD2 matching over 11 bases. DNA for the CDR3: TGTGCCAGCAGCGGGACTAGCGGGACCGGGGAGCTGTTTTTT. This sequence encodes CASSGTSGTGELFF.